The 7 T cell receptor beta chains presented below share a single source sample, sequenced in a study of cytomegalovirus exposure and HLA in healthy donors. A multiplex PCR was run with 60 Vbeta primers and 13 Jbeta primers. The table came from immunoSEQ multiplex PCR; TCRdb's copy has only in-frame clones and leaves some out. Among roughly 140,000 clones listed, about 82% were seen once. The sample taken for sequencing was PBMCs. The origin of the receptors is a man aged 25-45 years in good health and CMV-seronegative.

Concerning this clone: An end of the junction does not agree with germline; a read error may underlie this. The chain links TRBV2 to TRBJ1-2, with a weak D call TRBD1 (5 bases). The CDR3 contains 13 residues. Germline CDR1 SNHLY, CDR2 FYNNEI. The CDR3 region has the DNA TGTGCCAGCAATGACGTGGGACTCGTCCTCGGCCTCTTC. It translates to CASNDVGLVLGLF.

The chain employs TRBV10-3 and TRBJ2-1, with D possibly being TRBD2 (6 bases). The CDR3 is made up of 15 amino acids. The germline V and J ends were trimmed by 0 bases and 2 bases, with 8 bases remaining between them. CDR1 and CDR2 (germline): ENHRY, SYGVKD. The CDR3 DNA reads TGTGCCATCAGTGAGTCAGGGGAGGCCTACAATGAGCAGTTCTTC. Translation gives CAISESGEAYNEQFF.

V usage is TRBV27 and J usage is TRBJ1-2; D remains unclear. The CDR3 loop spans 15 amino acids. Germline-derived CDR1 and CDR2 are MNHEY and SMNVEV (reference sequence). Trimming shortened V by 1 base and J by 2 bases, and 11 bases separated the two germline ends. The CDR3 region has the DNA TGTGCCAGCAGTTTATACGGGGATTTAAACTATGGCTACACCTTC. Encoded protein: CASSLYGDLNYGYTF.

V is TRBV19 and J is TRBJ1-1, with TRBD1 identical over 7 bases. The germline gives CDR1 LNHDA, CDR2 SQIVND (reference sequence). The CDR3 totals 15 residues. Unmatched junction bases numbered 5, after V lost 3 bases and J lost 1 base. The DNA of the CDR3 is TGTGCCAGTAGTATTACAGGGGATTGGAACACTGAAGCTTTCTTT. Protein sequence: CASSITGDWNTEAFF.

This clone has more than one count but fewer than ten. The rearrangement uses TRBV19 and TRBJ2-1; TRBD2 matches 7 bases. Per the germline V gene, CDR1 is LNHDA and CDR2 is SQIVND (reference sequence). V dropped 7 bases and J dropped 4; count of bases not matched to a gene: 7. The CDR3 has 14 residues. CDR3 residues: CASIASGLYNEQFF. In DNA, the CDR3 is TGTGCCAGTATCGCTAGCGGCCTTTACAATGAGCAGTTCTTC.

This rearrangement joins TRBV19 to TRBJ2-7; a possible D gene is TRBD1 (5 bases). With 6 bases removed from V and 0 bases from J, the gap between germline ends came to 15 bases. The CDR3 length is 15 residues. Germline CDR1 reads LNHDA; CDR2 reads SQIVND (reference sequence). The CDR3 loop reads CASSIQVFSSYEQYF. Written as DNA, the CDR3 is TGTGCCAGTAGCATACAGGTTTTTTCCTCCTACGAGCAGTACTTC.

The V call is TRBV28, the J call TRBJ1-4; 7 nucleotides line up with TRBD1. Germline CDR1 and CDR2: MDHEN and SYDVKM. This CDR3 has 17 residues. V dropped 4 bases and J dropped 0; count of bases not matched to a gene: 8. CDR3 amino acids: CASSYQDRAATNEKLFF. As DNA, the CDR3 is TGTGCCAGCAGTTACCAAGACAGGGCGGCAACTAATGAAAAACTGTTTTTT.